This T cell receptor beta chain derives from a study of regulatory T cells in long-lasting Graves disease (dated by TCRdb to the early 2020s). Regarding the complete study: In the newly diagnosed Graves' disease group, patients had been taking antithyroid drugs for less than 3 months. Persistent Graves' disease patients were compared with newly diagnosed Graves' disease patients by peripheral blood TCR sequencing and RNA sequencing. The study took place in China and was registered as a clinical trial. A total of approximately 35 samples underwent TCR sequencing: about 13 from persistent and 20 from newly diagnosed Graves' disease patients. What the research found in general, with its limitations: Persistent Graves' disease patients showed lower TCR Shannon entropy and fewer highly expanded clones than newly diagnosed patients, suggesting clonal expansion. TRBV28, TRBJ1-2 and TRBJ2-5 were preferentially used in persistent disease, while TRBV20-1 and TRBJ2-1 were favored in newly diagnosed disease. Sequencing and analysis were limited to the TCR beta chain. Patients with persistent disease shared more public clonotypes (around 2,500) than newly diagnosed patients did (966). The authors noted that the small sample size was a limitation that may lower accuracy. Because the primary lesion, thyroid tissue, could not be accessed, the study looked at peripheral blood alone.

This clonotype was seen more than once but under ten times. Its antigen remains unidentified. The record has no base qualities; no much larger clone is one base away. Libraries were constructed by multiplex PCR. The listed sequencing device is Illumina HiSeq 4000. CDR3 regions were amplified by Arm-PCR with iRepertoire HTBI primers to construct TCR beta libraries. Before sequencing, the PCR products went through gel purification. Turning to the authors' computational methods: Gene usage analysis of CDR3 amino acid clonotypes used the 55 to 80 TRBV and some 13 TRBJ segments found across samples. COPE and FqMerger were used to merge filtered high-quality paired reads into contigs. BLAST was used to align contigs to IMGT TRBV, TRBD and TRBJ reference genes, and CDR3 was defined according to IMGT. Any clonotype with a frequency above 0.1% was classified as a highly expanded clone. Shannon entropy served as the measure of repertoire diversity, while the Gini coefficient captured V-J evenness. Public clonotypes were defined as clonotypes shared by more than one individual. TCRdb handled the public reads itself, with Q25 trimming in fastp and clone calling in MiXCR, and kept productive beta chains. A single entry per CDR3 protein holds the most common genes and DNA from its merged rows. The authors' filters were not applied to this entry. This sample is represented by hundreds of thousands of distinct CDR3 sequences; less than 20% of them were singletons. Under 20% of the sample rests with the top ten.

V and J lose 7 bases and 4 bases, and a span of 18 bases separates them. The germline V gene sets CDR1 to MGHDK and CDR2 to SYGVNS. The CDR3 goes from the cysteine to the phenylalanine over 15 residues. Only CDR3 DNA remains: 45 bases, in frame from the first base. The time point label on this specimen signifies: newly diagnosed GD, antithyroid drugs for less than 3 months. For both TCR sequencing and RNA sequencing, RNA was extracted from PBMCs in TRIzol. The diagnosis of Graves' disease followed American Thyroid Association guidelines. Patients for the study were recruited at an endocrinology department in Xi'an, China. From each patient, around 9 milliliters of peripheral blood was collected into an EDTA anticoagulant tube. Ficoll Paque Plus density gradient separation was used to isolate PBMCs, and no further T cell sorting was done. RNA quality was checked with an Agilent 2100 Bioanalyzer and agarose gel, and concentration with a NanoDrop 2000.

These data also featured in a second study, about T cells in Graves' hyperthyroidism and ophthalmopathy. Per the second study: Graves' hyperthyroidism was defined as stable when no progression to ophthalmopathy occurred over 18 months of follow-up. Hyperthyroidism patients were aged 18 to 65 years and newly diagnosed, with disease duration of less than 2 months. The study excluded patients with uncontrolled infections, other autoimmune diseases, pregnancy or lactation. Clinical symptoms, serum thyroxine and TRAb, thyroid ultrasound, and orbital computed tomography formed the basis for the diagnoses. The first round of RT-PCR for the TCR CDR3 was performed with the HTBI primer set and the Qiagen OneStep RT-PCR kit. Most expanded thyroid clonotypes (frequency above 0.001) were also detected in blood, a finding suggesting that blood repertoires may reflect thyroid immune responses. In cross-validation, a model built on a 13 V-J signature told ophthalmopathy apart from stable hyperthyroidism with approximately 90% sensitivity and about 81% specificity, and in testing the same model reached 80%/75%. During validation, the model predicted progression to ophthalmopathy a median of approximately six months ahead of onset, with roughly 65% sensitivity and less than 85% specificity. To identify distinguishing TCR V-J signatures, a discovery cohort of about 100 patients was used, comprising 43 with Graves' ophthalmopathy and about 59 with stable Graves' hyperthyroidism. Prospective prediction of ophthalmopathy was tested in an independent validation cohort of 18 hyperthyroidism patients and 15 to 17 patients who later progressed to ophthalmopathy. The 75 to 100 discovery patients were randomly split 7:3 into training and test sets. Thyroid tissue and blood T-cell repertoires from six Graves' hyperthyroidism patients were also compared in the study. Following sampling, methimazole starting at 30 mg daily was given to hyperthyroidism patients, and high-dose intravenous methylprednisolone was given to ophthalmopathy patients. A second multiplex PCR round built the libraries, followed by size selection and purification. Libraries were sequenced paired-end with 100 bp reads on an Illumina HiSeq2000. Raw data were processed with SOAPnuke, discarding reads with adapters, uncalled bases, mean Phred below 15, or no exact constant-primer or identifier match. COPE v1.2.5 was used to merge the high-quality paired reads, and each unique nucleotide sequence was defined as a clonotype. MiTCR v1.1 was used to align the clonotypes against IMGT TRBV, TRBD and TRBJ reference segments. Only V-J combinations with frequency above 0.0001, covering 99% to 99.2% of repertoires, were analysed. A TCS score was defined as the ratio between F50 (clonal expansion) and ExV (chaos), using BLOSUM62-based TCRdist between CDR3 peptides within each V-J. Welch's t-statistics and random forest reduced 500 to 650 V-J features to 13, which were used in a naive Bayes classifier (R e1071). No statistical method was used to fix the sample size in advance, and group allocation was not hidden from the investigators. The paper describes TCR Vbeta CDR3 sequencing of about 140 peripheral blood samples, made up of some 40 ophthalmopathy patients, approximately 73 hyperthyroidism patients and 17 progressor patients.

The chain is made from TRBV25-1 and TRBJ2-3, with the D assignment possibly TRBD1 or TRBD2, given 5 matching bases for each. The TCR comes from a woman in her 30s with Graves disease. Donor details come from another sample of the same person, matched by shared clones. The sequences come from peripheral blood mononuclear cells (PBMCs), collected at new diagnosis, from a patient treated with antithyroid drugs. The CDR3 amino acid sequence is: CASTSLGRGSDTQYF. In nucleotide form, the sequence is TGTGCCAGCACAAGTCTGGGACGGGGTTCAGATACGCAGTATTTT.